This record concerns one TCR beta chain sequence. There is no known antigen for this receptor. It has no much larger one-base neighbor in the sample; base qualities were not kept. TCRbeta CDR3 regions were amplified from genomic DNA using the immunoSEQ Assay, a bias-controlled multiplex PCR. The authors processed their data as follows. Within the assay, amplification of reference gene primers was used to estimate how many nucleated cells each sample contained. To quantify the absolute abundance of each unique TCRbeta CDR3 rearrangement, sequence reads were collapsed and filtered. For each sample, productive Simpson clonality was calculated as the square root of Simpson's diversity index over productive rearrangements. What TCRdb holds here is the immuneACCESS table cut down to in-frame rearrangements. Part of the clones is not present; checked against another copy, under half of the missing clones reflect an unresolved V gene, and the others are unexplained. The DNA was the basis for D and trimming; V, J and clone size are from that table. The sample table lists over 75,000 clones, 80% of them with a count of one. The ten largest account for 8.7% of the sample.

The data are from a study of blood T cell repertoires in COVID-19 (dated by TCRdb to between 2020 and 2021). Study-wide context: The collaborator samples originated in the United States, Italy and Spain and spanned the acute and convalescent phases of COVID-19. The material from the prospective study consisted of cDNA or gDNA derived from T cells, B-cell-depleted T cells, or PBMCs. The dataset comprised deeply sampled blood TCRbeta repertoires from subjects exposed to, actively infected with, or recovered from COVID-19. The repertoires were released in a freely available public database intended as a resource for research on the immune response to SARS-CoV-2. The samples were drawn from two sources: the first 160 participants of the ongoing ImmuneRACE study, and 1,200 or so subjects contributed by 6 global collaborators. Nearly every sample came with metadata listing a de-identified subject ID, COVID-19 status, age in years and sex. Where available, HLA class I and class II types were taken from metadata supplied by the sample provider and were not determined by assay-based typing.

The paper as a whole reports these results and caveats: How much clinical and demographic metadata was included differed by source and by participant, and the metadata was provided uncurated.

Another Seattle source contributed samples from volunteer blood donors who had recovered from COVID-19. Collaborating institutions collected whole blood in K2EDTA tubes following their own protocols. For TCRbeta analysis, collaborator samples were shipped as frozen whole blood, as isolated PBMCs, or as DNA extracted from either sample type. For CDR1 and CDR2, the germline V gene lists KGHDR and SFDVKD. The CDR3 contains 17 residues, cysteine and phenylalanine counted. Only CDR3 DNA remains: 51 bases, in frame from the first base. The germline V and J ends show losses of 3 bases and 5 bases respectively, and no gene match explains 9 bases of the junction.

The source material was peripheral blood. The sequence derives from a man between 45 and 60 years old who had recovered from COVID-19. This chain is built from TRBV24-1 and TRBJ2-2, and 9 bases in between align with TRBD1. This receptor has the CDR3 CATSDVKTGGVTGELFF. The DNA sequence is given as TGTGCCACCAGTGATGTGAAGACAGGGGGAGTTACCGGGGAGCTGTTTTTT.